This entry lists 5 T cell receptor beta chains sequenced from one sample in a study of blood T cell repertoires in COVID-19 (dated by TCRdb to 2018 to 2021). Receptor libraries were prepared by the immunoSEQ multiplex PCR assay. TCRdb retrieved this table from immuneACCESS and kept in-frame rearrangements only. Not all clones are present; in checked studies, unresolved V genes account for under half, and no reason is known for the remainder. In all, the sample holds about 160,000 clones, and approximately 88% of those were seen once. The ten largest clones capture less than 8.5% of the sample. The sample comprised PBMCs or T cells enriched from blood (not recorded which). The receptors originated from a woman between 45 and 65 years old who had recovered from COVID-19.

This clone was found once. The CDR3 is CASSQDRNRKETQYF. CDR3 bases: TGCGCCAGCAGTCAGGACAGGAACCGAAAAGAGACCCAGTACTTC. The chain links TRBV4-3 to TRBJ2-5, with 7 bases aligning to TRBD1. CDR3 length equals 15 residues. The V gene's germline CDR1 is LGHNA and CDR2 YSLEER. Trimming at V came to 6 bases and at J to 3 bases, leaving 10 bases not matched to a gene.

The genes are TRBV18 and TRBJ1-1, with D unresolved. In germline, CDR1 is KGHSH, CDR2 LQKENI. V lost 3 bases and J 2 bases, leaving 7 bases between the germline ends. The CDR3 covers 13 residues. In DNA, the CDR3 is TGTGCCAGCTCACCTCTAGATAACACTGAAGCTTTCTTT. Protein sequence: CASSPLDNTEAFF.

In this sample, this clone turned up a few times. CDR3 nucleotide sequence: TGTGCCAGCAGCTTGGCCGGGACAGGGGGCGACCTGTACTTC. As protein: CASSLAGTGGDLYF. The chain employs TRBV5-4 and TRBJ2-7, with TRBD1 identical over 12 bases. The CDR3 spans 14 residues. The junction had 7 bases not matched to a gene; V was cut back by 0 bases and J by 12 bases. The germline gives CDR1 SGHNT, CDR2 YYREEE (reference sequence).

This chain connects TRBV2 to TRBJ1-2; 10 nucleotides line up with TRBD1. Germline CDR1 is SNHLY and CDR2 is FYNNEI. V was pared by 8 bases and J by 5 bases, with 11 bases of the junction left unmatched. The CDR3 runs to 15 residues. The CDR3, as DNA: TGTGCCAGCGATCTGACAGGGGGCTTTAGGTATGGCTACACCTTC. Protein: CASDLTGGFRYGYTF.

This sequence joins TRBV7-6 and TRBJ1-1; weak D call: TRBD1 (5 bases). Trimming removed 0 bases from V and 3 bases from J, with 11 bases in between. This CDR3 spans 15 amino acids. The V gene's germline CDR1 is SGHVS and CDR2 FNYEAQ. In DNA form, the CDR3 reads TGTGCCAGCAGCTTAGCCCCAGGGTACGACACTGAAGCTTTCTTT. The encoded protein is CASSLAPGYDTEAFF.